This T cell receptor (beta chain) was retrieved from a study of T cell repertoires in cytomegalovirus infection. A single record per CDR3 protein comes from TCRdb applying MiXCR to the reads. The sample has 200,000 or so distinct CDR3 sequences, roughly a fifth seen once. The V and J ends lost 3 bases and 2 bases respectively, with 8 bases between them. Germline V gene data show CDR1 as MRHNA and CDR2 as SNTAGT. This CDR3 has 13 residues. This clonotype was sampled from a human donor in good health (CMV status not recorded). Some clones in this sample may be carry-over from other donors' samples. This chain connects TRBV6-4 to TRBJ2-7; D is ambiguous. Sequenced sample: PBMCs. In DNA form, the CDR3 reads TGTGCCAGCAGTGAGGGTTCTACCTACGAGCAGTACTTC. Translation: CASSEGSTYEQYF.